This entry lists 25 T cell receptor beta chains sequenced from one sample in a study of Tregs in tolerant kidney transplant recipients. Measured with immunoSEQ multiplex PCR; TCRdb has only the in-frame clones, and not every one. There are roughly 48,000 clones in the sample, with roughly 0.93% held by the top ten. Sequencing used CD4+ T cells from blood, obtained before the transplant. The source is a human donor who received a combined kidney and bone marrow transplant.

Incomplete CDR3 DNA: TGTGCCAGCAGCCAAGTGGGGGCGGCTCAGCCC. Protein product: CASSQVGAAQP. The full CDR3 is CASSQVGAAQPQHF. This chain uses TRBV4-2 with TRBJ1-5; D perhaps matches TRBD1 (6 bases). With the read ending 3 residues before the CDR3 end, the germline J gene is used to fill in that end. The CDR3 sequence is 14 residues long. The V end lost 1 base, the J end lost 6 bases, and 10 bases lay between the germline ends. Germline-derived CDR1 and CDR2 are LGHNA and YNFKEQ.

The covered CDR3 bases are TGTGCCAGCAGCTTAGTTGCAGGGGGCTTCAACACTGAA. Its translation: CASSLVAGGFNTE. The complete CDR3 reads CASSLVAGGFNTEAFF. This chain links TRBV13 with TRBJ1-1; the match to TRBD1 covers 8 bases. The read terminates 3 residues ahead of where the CDR3 ends, so the germline J gene completes it. From germline, CDR1 is PRHDT and CDR2 FYEKMQ (reference sequence). V lost 1 base, J lost 2 bases, and 6 bases stayed unmatched. The CDR3 sequence is 16 residues long.

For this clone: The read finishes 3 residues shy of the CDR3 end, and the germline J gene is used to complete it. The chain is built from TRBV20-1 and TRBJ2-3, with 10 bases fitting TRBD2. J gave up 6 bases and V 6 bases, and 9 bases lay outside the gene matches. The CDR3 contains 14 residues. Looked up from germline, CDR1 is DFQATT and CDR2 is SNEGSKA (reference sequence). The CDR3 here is CSATLAGVDDTQYF. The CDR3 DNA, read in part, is TGCAGTGCCACTCTAGCGGGAGTAGATGATACG.

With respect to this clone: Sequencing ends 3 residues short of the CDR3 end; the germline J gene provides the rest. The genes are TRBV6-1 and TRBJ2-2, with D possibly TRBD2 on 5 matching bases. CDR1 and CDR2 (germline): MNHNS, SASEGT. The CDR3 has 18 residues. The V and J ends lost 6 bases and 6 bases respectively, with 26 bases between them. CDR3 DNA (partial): TGTGCCAGCAGCGAAAGGACTTTGTCCAGCGCGTTCCCCGGGGAG. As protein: CASSERTLSSAFPGE. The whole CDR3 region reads CASSERTLSSAFPGELFF.

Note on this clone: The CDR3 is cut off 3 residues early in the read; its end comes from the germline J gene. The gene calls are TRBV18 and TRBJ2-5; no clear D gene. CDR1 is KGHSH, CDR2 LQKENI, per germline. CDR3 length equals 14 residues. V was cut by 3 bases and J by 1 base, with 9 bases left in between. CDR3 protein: CASSPSTAQETQYF. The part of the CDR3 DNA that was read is TGTGCCAGCTCACCTTCGACTGCCCAAGAGACC.

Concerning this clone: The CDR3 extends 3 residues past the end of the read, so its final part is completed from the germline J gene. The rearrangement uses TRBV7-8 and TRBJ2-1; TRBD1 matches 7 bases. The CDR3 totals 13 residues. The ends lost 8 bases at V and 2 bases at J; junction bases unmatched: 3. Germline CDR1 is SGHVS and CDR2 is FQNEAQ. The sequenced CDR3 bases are TGTGCCAGCCGGCAGGGGGCCTACAATGAG. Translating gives CASRQGAYNE. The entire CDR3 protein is CASRQGAYNEQFF.

CDR3 DNA (partial): TGTGCCAGTAGTGGAAACAGGGGCGGCACTGAA. Translated: CASSGNRGGTE. The full CDR3 protein is CASSGNRGGTEAFF. The chain joins TRBV19 to TRBJ1-1; 7 bases fit TRBD1. Sequencing ends 3 residues short of the CDR3 end; the germline J gene provides the rest. J lost 4 bases, V lost 5 bases, and 7 bases had no gene match. Germline CDR1 reads LNHDA; CDR2 reads SQIVND (reference sequence). The CDR3 has 14 residues. Based on the CDR3 plus reference TRBV19 and TRBJ1-1, the full variable domain is DGGITQSPKYLFRKEGQNVTLSCEQNLNHDAMYWYRQDPGQGLRLIYYSQIVNDFQKGDIAEGYSVSREKKESFPLTVTSAQKNPTAFYLCASSGNRGGTEAFFGQGTRLTVV.

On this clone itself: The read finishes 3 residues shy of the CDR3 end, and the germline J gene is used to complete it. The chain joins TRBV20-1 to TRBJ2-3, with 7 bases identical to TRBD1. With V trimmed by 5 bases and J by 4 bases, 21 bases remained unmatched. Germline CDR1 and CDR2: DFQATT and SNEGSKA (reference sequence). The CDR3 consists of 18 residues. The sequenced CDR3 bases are TGCAGTGCTGAACTCTCCCCTCTCGTAGGGGGCAGGTCAGATACG. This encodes CSAELSPLVGGRSDT. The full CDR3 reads CSAELSPLVGGRSDTQYF.

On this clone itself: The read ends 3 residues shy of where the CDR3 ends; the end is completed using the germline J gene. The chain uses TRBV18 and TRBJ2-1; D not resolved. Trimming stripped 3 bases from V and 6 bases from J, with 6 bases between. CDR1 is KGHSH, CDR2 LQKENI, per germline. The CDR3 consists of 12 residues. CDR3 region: CASSPPVNEQFF. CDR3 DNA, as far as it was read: TGTGCCAGCTCACCTCCTGTCAATGAG.

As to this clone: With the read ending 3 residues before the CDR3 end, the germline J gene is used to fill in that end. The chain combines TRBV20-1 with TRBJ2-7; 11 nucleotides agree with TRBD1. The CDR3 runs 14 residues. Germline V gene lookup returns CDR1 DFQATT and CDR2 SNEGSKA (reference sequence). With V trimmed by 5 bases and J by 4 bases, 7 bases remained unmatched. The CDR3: CSAGQGAQRYEQYF. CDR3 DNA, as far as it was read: TGCAGTGCTGGACAGGGGGCGCAGCGTTACGAG.

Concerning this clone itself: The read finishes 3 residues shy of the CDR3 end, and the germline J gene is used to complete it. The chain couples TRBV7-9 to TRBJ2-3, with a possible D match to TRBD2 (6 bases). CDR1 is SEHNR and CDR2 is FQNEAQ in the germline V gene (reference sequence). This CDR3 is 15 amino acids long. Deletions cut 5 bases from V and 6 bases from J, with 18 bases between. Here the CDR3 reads CASSPPRGSGDTQYF. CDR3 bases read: TGTGCCAGCAGCCCCCCTCGGGGGAGTGGTGATACG.

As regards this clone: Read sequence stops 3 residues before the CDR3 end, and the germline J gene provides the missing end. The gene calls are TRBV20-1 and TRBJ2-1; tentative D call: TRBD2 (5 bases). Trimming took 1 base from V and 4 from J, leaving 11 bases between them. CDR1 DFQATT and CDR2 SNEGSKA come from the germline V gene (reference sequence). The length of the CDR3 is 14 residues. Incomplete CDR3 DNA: TGCAGTGCTAGAGGGAGCGGAAAGTACAATGAG. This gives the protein CSARGSGKYNE. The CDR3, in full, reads CSARGSGKYNEQFF.

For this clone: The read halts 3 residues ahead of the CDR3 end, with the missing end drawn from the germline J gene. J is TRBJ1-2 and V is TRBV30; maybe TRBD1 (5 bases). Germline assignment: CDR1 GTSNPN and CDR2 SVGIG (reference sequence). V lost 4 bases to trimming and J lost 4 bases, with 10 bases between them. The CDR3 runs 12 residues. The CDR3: CAWTGSSYGYTF. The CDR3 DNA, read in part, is TGTGCCTGGACAGGGTCTAGCTATGGC.

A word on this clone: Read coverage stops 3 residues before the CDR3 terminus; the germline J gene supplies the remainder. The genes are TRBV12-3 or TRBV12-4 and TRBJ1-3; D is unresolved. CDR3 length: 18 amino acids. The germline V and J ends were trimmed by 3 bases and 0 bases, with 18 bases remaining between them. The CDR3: CASSLALYQDNSGNTIYF. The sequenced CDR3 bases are TGTGCCAGCAGTTTGGCCTTATACCAGGATAACTCTGGAAACACC.

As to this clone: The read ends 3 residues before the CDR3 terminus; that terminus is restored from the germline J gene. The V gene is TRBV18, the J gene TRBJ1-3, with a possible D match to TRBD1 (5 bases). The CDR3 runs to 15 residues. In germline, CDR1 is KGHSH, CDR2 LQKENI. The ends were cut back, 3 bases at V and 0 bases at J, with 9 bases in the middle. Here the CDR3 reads CASSPAGSSGNTIYF. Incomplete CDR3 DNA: TGTGCCAGCTCACCGGCAGGGAGCTCTGGAAACACC.

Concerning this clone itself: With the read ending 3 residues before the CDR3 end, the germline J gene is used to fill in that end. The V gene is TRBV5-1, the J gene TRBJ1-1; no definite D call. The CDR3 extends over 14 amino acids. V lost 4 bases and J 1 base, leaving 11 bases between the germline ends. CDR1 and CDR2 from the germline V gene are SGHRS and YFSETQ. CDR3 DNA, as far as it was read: TGCGCCAGCAGCCTAGCCAATACGAACACTGAA. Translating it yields CASSLANTNTE. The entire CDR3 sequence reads CASSLANTNTEAFF.

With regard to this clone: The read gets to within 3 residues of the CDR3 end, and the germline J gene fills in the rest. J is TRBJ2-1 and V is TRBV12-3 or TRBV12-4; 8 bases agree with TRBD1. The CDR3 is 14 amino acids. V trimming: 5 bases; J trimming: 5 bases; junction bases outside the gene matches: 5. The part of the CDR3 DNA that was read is TGTGCCAGCAGTGCGGGACAGGAAGACAATGAG. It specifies CASSAGQEDNE. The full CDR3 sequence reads CASSAGQEDNEQFF.

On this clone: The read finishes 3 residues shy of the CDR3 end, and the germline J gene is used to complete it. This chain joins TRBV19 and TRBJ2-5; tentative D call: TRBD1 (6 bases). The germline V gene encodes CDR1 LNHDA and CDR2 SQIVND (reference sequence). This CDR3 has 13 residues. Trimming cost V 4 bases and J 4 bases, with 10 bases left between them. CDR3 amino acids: CASSRRDTETQYF. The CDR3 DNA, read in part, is TGTGCCAGTAGTAGACGGGACACAGAGACC.

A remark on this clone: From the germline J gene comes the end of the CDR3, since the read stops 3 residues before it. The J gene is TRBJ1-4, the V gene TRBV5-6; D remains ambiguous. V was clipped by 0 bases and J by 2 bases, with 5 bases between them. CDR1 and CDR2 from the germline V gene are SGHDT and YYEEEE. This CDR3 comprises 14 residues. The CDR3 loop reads CASSLVQTNEKLFF. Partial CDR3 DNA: TGTGCCAGCAGCTTGGTCCAGACTAATGAAAAA.

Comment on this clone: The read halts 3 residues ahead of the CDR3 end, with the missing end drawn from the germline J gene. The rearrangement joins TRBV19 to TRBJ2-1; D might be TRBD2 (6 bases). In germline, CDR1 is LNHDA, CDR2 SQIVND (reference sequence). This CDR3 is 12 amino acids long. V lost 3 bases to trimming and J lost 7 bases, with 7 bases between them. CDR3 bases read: TGTGCCAGTAGTATTGCGGGGAATGAG. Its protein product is CASSIAGNE. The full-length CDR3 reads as CASSIAGNEQFF.

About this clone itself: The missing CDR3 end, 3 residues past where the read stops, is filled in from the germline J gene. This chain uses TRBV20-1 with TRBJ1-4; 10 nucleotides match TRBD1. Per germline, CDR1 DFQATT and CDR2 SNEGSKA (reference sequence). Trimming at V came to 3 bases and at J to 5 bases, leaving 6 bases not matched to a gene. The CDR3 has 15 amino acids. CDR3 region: CSARGDRGINEKLFF. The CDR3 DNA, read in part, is TGCAGTGCTAGGGGGGACAGGGGAATAAATGAAAAA.

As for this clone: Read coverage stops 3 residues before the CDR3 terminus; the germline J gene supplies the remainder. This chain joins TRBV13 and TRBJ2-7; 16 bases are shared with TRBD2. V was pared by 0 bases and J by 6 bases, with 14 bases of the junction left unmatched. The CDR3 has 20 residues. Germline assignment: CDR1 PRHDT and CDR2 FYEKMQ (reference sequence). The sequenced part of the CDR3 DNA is TGTGCCAGCAGCTTAGGCCTTTCGGGACTAGCGGGAGGGTATTTCCGCGAG. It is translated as CASSLGLSGLAGGYFRE. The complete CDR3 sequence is CASSLGLSGLAGGYFREQYF.

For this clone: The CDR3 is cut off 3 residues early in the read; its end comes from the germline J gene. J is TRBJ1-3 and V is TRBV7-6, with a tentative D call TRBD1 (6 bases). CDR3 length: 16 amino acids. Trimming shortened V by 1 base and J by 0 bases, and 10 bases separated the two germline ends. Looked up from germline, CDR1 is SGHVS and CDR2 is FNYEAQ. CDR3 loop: CASSLDLGASGNTIYF. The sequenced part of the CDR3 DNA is TGTGCCAGCAGCTTAGATCTGGGGGCCTCTGGAAACACC. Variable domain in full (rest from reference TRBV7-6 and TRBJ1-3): GAGVSQSPRYKVTKRGQDVALRCDPISGHVSLYWYRQALGQGPEFLTYFNYEAQQDKSGLPNDRFSAERPEGSISTLTIQRTEQRDSAMYRCASSLDLGASGNTIYFGEGSWLTVV.

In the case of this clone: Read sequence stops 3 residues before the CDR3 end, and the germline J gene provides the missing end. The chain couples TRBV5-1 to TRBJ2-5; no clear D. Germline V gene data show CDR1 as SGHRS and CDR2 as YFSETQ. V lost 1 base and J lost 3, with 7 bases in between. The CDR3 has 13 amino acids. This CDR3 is CASSLMAEETQYF. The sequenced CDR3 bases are TGCGCCAGCAGCTTGATGGCGGAAGAGACC.

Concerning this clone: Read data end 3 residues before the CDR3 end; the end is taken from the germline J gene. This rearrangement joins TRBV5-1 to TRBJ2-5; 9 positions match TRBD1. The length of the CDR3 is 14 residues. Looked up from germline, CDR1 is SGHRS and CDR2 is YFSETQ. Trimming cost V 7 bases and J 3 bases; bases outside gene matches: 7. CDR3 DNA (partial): TGCGCCAGCTCAAAACGGGACAGGGAAGAGACC. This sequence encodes CASSKRDREET. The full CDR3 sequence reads CASSKRDREETQYF.